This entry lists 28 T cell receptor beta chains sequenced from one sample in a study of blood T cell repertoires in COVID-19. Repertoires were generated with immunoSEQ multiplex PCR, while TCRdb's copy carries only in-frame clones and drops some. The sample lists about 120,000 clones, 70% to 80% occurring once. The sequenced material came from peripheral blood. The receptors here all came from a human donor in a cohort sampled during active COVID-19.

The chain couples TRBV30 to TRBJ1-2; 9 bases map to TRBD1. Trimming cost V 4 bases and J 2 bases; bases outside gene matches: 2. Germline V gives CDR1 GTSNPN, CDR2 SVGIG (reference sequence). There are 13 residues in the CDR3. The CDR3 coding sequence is TGTGCCTGGATGGGGACAGGGAACTATGGCTACACCTTC. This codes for CAWMGTGNYGYTF.

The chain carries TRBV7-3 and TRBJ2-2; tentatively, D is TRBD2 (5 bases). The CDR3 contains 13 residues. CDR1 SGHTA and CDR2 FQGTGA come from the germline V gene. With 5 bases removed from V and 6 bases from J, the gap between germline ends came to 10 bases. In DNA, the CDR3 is TGTGCCAGCAGCCCCCAGGAGGCCGGGGAGCTGTTTTTT. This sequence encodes CASSPQEAGELFF.

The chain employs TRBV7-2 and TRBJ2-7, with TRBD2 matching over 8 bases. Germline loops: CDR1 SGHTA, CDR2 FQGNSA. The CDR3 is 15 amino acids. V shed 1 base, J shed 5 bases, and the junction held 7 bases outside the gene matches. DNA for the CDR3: TGTGCCAGCAGCTTAGTGGGGACTAGTAGCAACGAGCAGTACTTC. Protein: CASSLVGTSSNEQYF.

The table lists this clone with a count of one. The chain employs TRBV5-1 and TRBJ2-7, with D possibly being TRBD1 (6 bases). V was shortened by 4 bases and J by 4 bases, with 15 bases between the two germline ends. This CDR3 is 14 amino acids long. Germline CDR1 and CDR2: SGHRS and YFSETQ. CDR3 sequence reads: CASSEQGAGYEQYF. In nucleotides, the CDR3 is TGCGCCAGCAGCGAACAGGGCGCTGGGTACGAGCAGTACTTC.

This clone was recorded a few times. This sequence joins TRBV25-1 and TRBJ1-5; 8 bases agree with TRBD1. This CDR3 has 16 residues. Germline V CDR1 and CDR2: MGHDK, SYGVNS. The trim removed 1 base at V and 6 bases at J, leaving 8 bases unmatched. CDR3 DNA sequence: TGTGCCAGCAGTGAATCGGGCAGGGGGCACGCTCAGCCCCAGCATTTT. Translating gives CASSESGRGHAQPQHF.

DNA of the CDR3: TGTGCCAGCAGTGAAGCGGGCAGGGAAGGGAACGAGCAGTACTTC. Its protein product is CASSEAGREGNEQYF. The gene calls are TRBV6-1 and TRBJ2-7; a weak D match, TRBD1 (5 bases). The CDR3 runs to 15 residues. Germline V gene data show CDR1 as MNHNS and CDR2 as SASEGT. V was trimmed by 0 bases and J by 5 bases, leaving 14 bases between them.

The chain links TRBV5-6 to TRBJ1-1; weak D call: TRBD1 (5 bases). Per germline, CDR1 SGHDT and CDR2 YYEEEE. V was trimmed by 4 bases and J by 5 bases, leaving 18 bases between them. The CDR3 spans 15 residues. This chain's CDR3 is CASSADQGVLTEAFF. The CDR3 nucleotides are TGTGCCAGCAGCGCTGACCAAGGGGTTCTGACTGAAGCTTTCTTT.

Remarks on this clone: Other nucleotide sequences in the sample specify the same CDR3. CDR3 coding DNA: TGTGCCAGCTCACCACCCGGACTAGCGGGAAGTTACGAGCAGTACTTC. Its protein is CASSPPGLAGSYEQYF. V usage is TRBV18 and J usage is TRBJ2-7; the match to TRBD2 covers 12 bases. CDR1 KGHSH and CDR2 LQKENI come from the germline V gene. V trimming: 0 bases; J trimming: 4 bases; junction bases outside the gene matches: 4. The length of the CDR3 is 16 residues.

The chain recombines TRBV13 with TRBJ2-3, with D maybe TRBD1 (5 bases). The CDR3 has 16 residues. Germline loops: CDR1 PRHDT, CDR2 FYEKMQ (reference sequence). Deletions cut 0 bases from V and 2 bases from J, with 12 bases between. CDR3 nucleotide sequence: TGTGCCAGCAGCTTAGGGGACACCCTTTCCACAGATACGCAGTATTTT. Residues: CASSLGDTLSTDTQYF.

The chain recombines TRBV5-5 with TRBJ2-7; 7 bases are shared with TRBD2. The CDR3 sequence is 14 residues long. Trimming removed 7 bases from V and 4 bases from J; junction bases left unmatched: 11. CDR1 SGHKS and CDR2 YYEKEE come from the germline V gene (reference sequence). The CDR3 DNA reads TGTGCCAGCGGAGGGAGGGACGGAGAGTACGAGCAGTACTTC. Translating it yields CASGGRDGEYEQYF.

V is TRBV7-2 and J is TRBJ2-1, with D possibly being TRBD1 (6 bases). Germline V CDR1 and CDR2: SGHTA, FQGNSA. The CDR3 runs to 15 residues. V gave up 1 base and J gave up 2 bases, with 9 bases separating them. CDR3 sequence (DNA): TGTGCCAGCAGCTTAGAGGGGGACCCCTACAATGAGCAGTTCTTC. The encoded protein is CASSLEGDPYNEQFF.

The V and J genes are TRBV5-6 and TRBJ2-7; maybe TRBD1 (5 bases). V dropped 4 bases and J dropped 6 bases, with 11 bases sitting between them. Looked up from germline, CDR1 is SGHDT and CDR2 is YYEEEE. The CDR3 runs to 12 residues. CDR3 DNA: TGTGCCAGCAGCACGGCGCAGGGCGAGCAGTACTTC. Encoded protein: CASSTAQGEQYF.

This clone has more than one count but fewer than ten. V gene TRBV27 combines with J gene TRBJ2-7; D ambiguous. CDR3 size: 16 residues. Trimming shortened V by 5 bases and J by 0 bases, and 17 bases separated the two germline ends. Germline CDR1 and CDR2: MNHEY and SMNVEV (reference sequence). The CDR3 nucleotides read TGTGCCAGCAGTCCTAGGTCCGGCAAAAGCTCCTACGAGCAGTACTTC. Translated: CASSPRSGKSSYEQYF.

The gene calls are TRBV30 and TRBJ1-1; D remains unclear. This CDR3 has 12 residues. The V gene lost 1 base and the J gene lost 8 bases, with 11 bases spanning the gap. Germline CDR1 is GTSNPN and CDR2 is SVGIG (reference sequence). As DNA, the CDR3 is TGTGCCTGGAGTGACGGTGGGAGGGAAGCTTTCTTT. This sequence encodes CAWSDGGREAFF.

The CDR3 sequence: CASSLREPGVYGYTF. Written as DNA, the CDR3 is TGTGCCAGCAGCTTAAGAGAACCGGGAGTCTATGGCTACACCTTC. The rearrangement links TRBV7-9 to TRBJ1-2; the D is unclear. Germline CDR1 and CDR2: SEHNR and FQNEAQ (reference sequence). This CDR3 has 15 amino acids. Trimming shortened V by 2 bases and J by 4 bases, and 14 bases separated the two germline ends.

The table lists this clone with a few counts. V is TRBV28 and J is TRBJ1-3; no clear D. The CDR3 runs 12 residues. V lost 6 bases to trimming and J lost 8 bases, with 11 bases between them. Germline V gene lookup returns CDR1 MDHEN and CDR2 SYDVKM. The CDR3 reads CASRSPSDTIYF. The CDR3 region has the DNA TGTGCCAGCAGATCACCTAGTGACACCATATATTTT.

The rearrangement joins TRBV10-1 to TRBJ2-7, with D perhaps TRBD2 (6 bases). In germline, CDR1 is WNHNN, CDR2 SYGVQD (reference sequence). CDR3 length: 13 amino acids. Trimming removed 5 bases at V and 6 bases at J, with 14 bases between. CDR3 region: CASSRREGSEQYF. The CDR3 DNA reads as TGCGCCAGCAGTAGGAGGGAAGGATCCGAGCAGTACTTC.

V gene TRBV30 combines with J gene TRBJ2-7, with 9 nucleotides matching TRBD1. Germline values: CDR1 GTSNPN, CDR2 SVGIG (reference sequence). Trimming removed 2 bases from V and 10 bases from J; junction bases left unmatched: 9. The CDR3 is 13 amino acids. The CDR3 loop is CAWSPRTGEEQYF. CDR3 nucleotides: TGTGCCTGGAGTCCCCGGACAGGGGAAGAACAGTACTTC.

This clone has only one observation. DNA of the CDR3: TGTGCCAGTAGTCGATTGGGGCAGGGGGAACAGCCCCAGCATTTT. It specifies CASSRLGQGEQPQHF. The genes are TRBV19 and TRBJ1-5; 7 bases agree with TRBD1. The CDR3 is 15 amino acids. With V trimmed by 5 bases and J by 7 bases, 11 bases remained unmatched. Germline lookup yields CDR1 LNHDA and CDR2 SQIVND (reference sequence).

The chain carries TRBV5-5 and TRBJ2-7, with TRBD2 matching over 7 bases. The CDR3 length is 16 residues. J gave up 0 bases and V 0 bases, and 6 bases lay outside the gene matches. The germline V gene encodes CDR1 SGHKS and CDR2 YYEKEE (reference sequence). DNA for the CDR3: TGTGCCAGCAGCTTGGGACTCCCGGGAGGCTCCTACGAGCAGTACTTC. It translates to CASSLGLPGGSYEQYF.

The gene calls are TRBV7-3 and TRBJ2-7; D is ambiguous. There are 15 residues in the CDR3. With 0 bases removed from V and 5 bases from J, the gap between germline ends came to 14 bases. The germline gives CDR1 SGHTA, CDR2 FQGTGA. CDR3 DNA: TGTGCCAGCAGCTTAACGCCGGGTCCCGTTGACGAGCAGTACTTC. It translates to CASSLTPGPVDEQYF.

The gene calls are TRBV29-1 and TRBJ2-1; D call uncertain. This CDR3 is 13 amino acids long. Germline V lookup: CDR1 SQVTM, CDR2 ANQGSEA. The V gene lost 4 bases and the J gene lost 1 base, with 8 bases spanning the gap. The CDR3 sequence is CSVVGGSYNEQFF. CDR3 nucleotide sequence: TGCAGCGTTGTAGGCGGATCCTACAATGAGCAGTTCTTC.

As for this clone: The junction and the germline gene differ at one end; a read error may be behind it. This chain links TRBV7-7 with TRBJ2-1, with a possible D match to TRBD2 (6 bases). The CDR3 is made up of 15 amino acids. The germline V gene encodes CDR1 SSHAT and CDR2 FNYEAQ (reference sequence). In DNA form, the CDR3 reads TGTGCTAGCAGCTCAGGAGGGTTCGTTGACGGTGAGCAGTTCTTC. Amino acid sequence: CASSSGGFVDGEQFF.

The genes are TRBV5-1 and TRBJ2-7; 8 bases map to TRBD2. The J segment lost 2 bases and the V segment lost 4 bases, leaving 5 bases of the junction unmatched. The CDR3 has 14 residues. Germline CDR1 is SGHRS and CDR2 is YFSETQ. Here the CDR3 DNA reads TGCGCCAGCAGCCCGACTAGCGTTACCTACGAGCAGTACTTC. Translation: CASSPTSVTYEQYF.

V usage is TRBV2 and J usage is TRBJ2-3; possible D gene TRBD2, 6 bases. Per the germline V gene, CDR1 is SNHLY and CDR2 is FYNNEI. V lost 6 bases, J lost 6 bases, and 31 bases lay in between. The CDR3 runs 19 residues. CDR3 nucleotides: TGTGCCAGCAGACCTCAACCAGAGGGAGGCATAGATGATGGGGATACGCAGTATTTT. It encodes CASRPQPEGGIDDGDTQYF. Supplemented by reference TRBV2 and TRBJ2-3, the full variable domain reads EPEVTQTPSHQVTQMGQEVILRCVPISNHLYFYWYRQILGQKVEFLVSFYNNEISEKSEIFDDQFSVERPDGSNFTLKIRSTKLEDSAMYFCASRPQPEGGIDDGDTQYFGPGTRLTVL.

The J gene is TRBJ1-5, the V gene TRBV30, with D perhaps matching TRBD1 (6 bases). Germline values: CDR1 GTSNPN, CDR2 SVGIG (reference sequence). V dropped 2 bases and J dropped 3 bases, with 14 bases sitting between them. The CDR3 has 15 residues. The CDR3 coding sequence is TGTGCCTGGAGTTCCCCCGGGACAAACAATCAGCCCCAGCATTTT. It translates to CAWSSPGTNNQPQHF.

In nucleotides, the CDR3 is TGTGCCAGCAGCCCAGCGGGACGACCGTCCGGCGAGCAGTACTTC. Translating gives CASSPAGRPSGEQYF. The gene calls are TRBV11-3 and TRBJ2-7, with 7 bases lining up with TRBD2. Germline lookup yields CDR1 SGHNT and CDR2 YENEEA. Losses at the gene ends were 5 bases for V and 6 bases for J; bases not matched to a gene: 13. The CDR3 runs 15 residues.

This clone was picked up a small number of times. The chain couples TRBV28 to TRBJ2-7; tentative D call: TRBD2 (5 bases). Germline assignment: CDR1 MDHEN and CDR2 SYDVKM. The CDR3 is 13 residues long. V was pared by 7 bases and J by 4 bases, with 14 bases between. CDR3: CASTEVGLYEQYF. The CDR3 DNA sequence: TGTGCCAGCACGGAGGTTGGGCTTTACGAGCAGTACTTC.